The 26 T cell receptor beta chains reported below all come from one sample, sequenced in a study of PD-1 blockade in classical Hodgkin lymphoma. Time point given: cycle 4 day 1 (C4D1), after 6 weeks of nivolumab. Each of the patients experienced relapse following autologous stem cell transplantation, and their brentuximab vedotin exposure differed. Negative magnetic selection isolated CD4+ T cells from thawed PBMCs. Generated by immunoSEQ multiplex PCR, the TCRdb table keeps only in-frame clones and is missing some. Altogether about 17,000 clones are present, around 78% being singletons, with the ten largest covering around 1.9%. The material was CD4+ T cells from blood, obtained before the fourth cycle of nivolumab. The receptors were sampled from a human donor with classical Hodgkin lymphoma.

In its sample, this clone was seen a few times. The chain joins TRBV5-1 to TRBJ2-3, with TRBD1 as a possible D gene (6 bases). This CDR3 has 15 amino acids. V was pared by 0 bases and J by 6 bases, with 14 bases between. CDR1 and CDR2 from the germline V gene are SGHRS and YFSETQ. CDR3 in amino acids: CASSLVWGRMDTQYF. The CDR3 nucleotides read TGCGCCAGCAGCTTGGTTTGGGGGCGGATGGATACGCAGTATTTT.

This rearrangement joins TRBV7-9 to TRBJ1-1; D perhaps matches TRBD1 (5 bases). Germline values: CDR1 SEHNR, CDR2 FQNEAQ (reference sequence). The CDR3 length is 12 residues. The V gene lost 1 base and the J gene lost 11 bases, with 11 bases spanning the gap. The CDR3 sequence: CASSLGRDSAFF. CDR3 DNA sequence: TGTGCCAGCAGCTTAGGCCGGGACTCGGCTTTCTTT.

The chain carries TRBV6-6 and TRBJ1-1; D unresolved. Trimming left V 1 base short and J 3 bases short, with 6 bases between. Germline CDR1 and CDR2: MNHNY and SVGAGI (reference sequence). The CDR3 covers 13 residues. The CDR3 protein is CASSYYPDTEAFF. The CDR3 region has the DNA TGTGCCAGCAGTTACTATCCGGACACTGAAGCTTTCTTT.

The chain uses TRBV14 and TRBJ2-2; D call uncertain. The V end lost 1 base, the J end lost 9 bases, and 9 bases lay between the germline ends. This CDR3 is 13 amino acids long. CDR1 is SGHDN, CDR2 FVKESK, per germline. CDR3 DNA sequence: TGTGCCAGCAGCCAAGGGACCGCTAGGGAGCTGTTTTTT. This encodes CASSQGTARELFF.

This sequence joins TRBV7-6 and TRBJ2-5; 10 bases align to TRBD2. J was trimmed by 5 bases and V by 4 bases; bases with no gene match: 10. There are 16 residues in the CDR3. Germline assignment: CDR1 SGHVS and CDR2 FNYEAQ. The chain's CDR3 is CASSSSGSGFGETQYF. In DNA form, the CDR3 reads TGTGCCAGCAGCTCTAGCGGGAGTGGTTTTGGGGAGACCCAGTACTTC.

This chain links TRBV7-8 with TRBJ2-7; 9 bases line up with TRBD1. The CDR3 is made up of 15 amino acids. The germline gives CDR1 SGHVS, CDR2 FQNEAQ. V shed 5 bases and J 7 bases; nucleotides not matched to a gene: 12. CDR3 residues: CASSRQGTGIKEQYF. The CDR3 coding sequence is TGTGCCAGCAGCCGACAGGGGACAGGGATAAAGGAGCAGTACTTC.

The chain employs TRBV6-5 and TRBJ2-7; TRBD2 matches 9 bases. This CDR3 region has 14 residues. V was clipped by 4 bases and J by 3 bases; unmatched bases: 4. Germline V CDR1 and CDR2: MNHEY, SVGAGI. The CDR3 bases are TGTGCCAGCAGTTCTAGCGGGGCTAACTACGAGCAGTACTTC. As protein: CASSSSGANYEQYF.

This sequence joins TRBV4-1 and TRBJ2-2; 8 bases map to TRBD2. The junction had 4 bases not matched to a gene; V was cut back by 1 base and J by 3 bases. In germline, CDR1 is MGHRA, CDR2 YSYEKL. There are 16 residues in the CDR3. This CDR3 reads CASSQGTSGYTGELFF. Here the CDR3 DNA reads TGCGCCAGCAGCCAAGGAACTAGCGGTTACACCGGGGAGCTGTTTTTT.

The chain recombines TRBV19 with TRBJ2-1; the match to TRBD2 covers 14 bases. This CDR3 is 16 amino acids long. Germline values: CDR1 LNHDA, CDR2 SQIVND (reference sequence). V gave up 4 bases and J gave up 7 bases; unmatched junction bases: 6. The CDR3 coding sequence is TGTGCCAGTAGTAAACGGACTAGCGGGAGGTTAAATGAGCAGTTCTTC. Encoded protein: CASSKRTSGRLNEQFF.

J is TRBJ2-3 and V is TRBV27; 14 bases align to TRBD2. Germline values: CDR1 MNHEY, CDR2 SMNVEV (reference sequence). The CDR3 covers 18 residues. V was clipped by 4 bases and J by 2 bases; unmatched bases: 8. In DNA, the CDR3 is TGTGCCAGCAGTTCCCCACCGGGACTAGCGGGAGTCACAGATACGCAGTATTTT. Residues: CASSSPPGLAGVTDTQYF.

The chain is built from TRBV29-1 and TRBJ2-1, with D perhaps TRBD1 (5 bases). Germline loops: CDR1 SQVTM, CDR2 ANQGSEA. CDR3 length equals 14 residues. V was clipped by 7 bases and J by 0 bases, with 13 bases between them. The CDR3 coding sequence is TGCAGCGCAGACAGCTCGAGCTCCTACAATGAGCAGTTCTTC. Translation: CSADSSSSYNEQFF.

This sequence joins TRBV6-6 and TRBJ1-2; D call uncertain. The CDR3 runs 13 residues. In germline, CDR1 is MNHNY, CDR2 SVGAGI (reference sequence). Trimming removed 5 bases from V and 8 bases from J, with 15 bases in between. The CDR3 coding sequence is TGTGCCAGCAGTAAGACGGTGAATGGGGGCTACACCTTC. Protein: CASSKTVNGGYTF.

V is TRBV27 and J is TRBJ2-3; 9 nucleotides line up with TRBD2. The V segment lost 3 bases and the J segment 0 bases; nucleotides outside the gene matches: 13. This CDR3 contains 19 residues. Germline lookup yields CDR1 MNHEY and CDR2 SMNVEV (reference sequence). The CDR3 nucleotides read TGTGCCAGCAGTTTGACTAGCGGACCGAGCTTGCCTAGCACAGATACGCAGTATTTT. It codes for CASSLTSGPSLPSTDTQYF.

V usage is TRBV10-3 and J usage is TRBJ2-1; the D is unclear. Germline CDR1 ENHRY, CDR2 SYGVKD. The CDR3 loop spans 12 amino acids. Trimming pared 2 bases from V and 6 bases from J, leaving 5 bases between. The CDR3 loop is CAISEAFNEQFF. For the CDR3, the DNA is TGTGCCATCAGTGAGGCCTTCAATGAGCAGTTCTTC.

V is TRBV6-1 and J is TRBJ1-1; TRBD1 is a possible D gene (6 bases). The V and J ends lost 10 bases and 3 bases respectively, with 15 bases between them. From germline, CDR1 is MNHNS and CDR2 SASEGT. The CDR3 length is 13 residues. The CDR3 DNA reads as TGTGCCACCACAGGGAGTGGAGACACTGAAGCTTTCTTT. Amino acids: CATTGSGDTEAFF.

This chain's CDR3 is CASSLDGETQYF. The CDR3 DNA is TGTGCCAGCAGCTTAGATGGAGAGACCCAGTACTTC. V usage is TRBV11-2 and J usage is TRBJ2-5; D is undetermined. The CDR3 totals 12 residues. V dropped 0 bases and J dropped 4 bases, with 3 bases sitting between them. Looked up from germline, CDR1 is SGHAT and CDR2 is FQNNGV.

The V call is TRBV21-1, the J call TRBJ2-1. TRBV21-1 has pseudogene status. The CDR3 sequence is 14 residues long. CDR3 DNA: TGTGCCAGCGTTGAACAGACTTCTTACAATGAGCAGTTCTTC. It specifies CASVEQTSYNEQFF.

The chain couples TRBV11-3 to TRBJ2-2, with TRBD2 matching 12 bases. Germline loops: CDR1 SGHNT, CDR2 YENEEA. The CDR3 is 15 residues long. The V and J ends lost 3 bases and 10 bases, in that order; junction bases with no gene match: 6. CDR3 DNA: TGTGCCAGCAGCTTCAGACTAGCGGGAGCAGAGGAGCTGTTTTTT. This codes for CASSFRLAGAEELFF.

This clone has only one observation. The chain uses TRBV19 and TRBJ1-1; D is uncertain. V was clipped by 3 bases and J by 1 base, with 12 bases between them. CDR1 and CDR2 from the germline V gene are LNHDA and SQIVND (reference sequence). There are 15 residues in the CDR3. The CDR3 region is CASSMRASRNTEAFF. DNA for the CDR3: TGTGCCAGTAGTATGAGGGCCTCGAGGAACACTGAAGCTTTCTTT.

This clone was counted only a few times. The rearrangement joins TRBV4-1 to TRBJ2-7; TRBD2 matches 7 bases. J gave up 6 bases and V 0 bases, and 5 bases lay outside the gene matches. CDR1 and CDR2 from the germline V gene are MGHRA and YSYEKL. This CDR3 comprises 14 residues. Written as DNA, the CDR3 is TGCGCCAGCAGCCAAGATGGGGGGAGGGGCGAGCAGTACTTC. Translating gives CASSQDGGRGEQYF.

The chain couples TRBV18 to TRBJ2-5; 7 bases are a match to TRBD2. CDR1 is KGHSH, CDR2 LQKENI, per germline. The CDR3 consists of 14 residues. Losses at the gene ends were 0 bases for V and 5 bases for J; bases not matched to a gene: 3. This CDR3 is CASSPPASGETQYF. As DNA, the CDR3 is TGTGCCAGCTCACCACCGGCTAGCGGTGAGACCCAGTACTTC.

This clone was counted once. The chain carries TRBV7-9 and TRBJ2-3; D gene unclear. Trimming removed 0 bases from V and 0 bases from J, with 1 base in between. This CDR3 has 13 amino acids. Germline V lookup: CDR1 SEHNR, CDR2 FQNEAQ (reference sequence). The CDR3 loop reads CASSLASTDTQYF. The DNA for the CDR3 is TGTGCCAGCAGCTTAGCCAGCACAGATACGCAGTATTTT.

This CDR3 reads CASSPSSGNADTQYF. The CDR3 DNA is TGTGCCAGCAGCCCTTCTAGCGGGAACGCAGATACGCAGTATTTT. The J gene is TRBJ2-3, the V gene TRBV11-3, with 9 bases matching TRBD2. The CDR3 runs to 15 residues. Germline V gene lookup returns CDR1 SGHNT and CDR2 YENEEA. V lost 5 bases to trimming and J lost 4 bases; unmatched junction nucleotides: 7.

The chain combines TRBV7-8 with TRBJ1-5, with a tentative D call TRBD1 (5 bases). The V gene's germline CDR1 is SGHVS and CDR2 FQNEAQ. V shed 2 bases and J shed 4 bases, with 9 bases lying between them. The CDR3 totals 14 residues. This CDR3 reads CASSLIGANQPQHF. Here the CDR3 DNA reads TGTGCCAGCAGCTTAATAGGGGCGAATCAGCCCCAGCATTTT.

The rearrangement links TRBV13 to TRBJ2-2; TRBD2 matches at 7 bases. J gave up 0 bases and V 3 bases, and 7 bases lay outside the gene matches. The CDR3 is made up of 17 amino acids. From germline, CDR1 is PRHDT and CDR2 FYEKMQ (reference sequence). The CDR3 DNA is TGTGCCAGCAGCTTCAAACTAGCGACCGCGAACACCGGGGAGCTGTTTTTT. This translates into CASSFKLATANTGELFF.

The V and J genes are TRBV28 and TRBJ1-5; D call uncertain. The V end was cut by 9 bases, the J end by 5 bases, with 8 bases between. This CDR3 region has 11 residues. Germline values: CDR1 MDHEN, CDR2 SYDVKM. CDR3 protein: CASSGDQPQHF. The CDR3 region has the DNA TGTGCCAGTAGTGGCGATCAGCCCCAGCATTTT.